One sample yielded the 24 T cell receptor beta chains listed below, sequenced in a study of T cells in women clearing cervical HPV infection. The repertoire was sequenced with immunoSEQ multiplex PCR; TCRdb's copy has only in-frame clones and lacks some. The table for this sample gives about 39,000 clones. The sample consisted of blood buffy coat. All receptors derive from a woman between 18 and 75 years old with a cervical HPV16 infection that either progressed to CIN3+ or cleared (not recorded which).

With respect to this clone: The read ends 3 residues shy of where the CDR3 ends; the end is completed using the germline J gene. This chain uses TRBV7-2 with TRBJ2-1; perhaps TRBD1 as D (5 bases). This CDR3 spans 15 amino acids. Trimming took off 5 bases at V and 6 bases at J, with 17 bases between the two ends. The germline CDR1 and CDR2 sequences are SGHTA and FQGNSA. CDR3 DNA (partial): TGTGCCAGCAGCCGAGATGGGGCTGTCGGCAATGAG. This gives the protein CASSRDGAVGNE. The entire CDR3 is CASSRDGAVGNEQFF.

About this clone itself: Read coverage stops 3 residues before the CDR3 terminus; the germline J gene supplies the remainder. The identical CDR3 is also encoded by other nucleotide sequences in the sample. The V gene is TRBV5-1, the J gene TRBJ1-4; the match to TRBD1 covers 8 bases. V was pared by 0 bases and J by 5 bases, with 0 bases of the junction left unmatched. The CDR3 runs to 14 residues. CDR1 and CDR2 from the germline V gene are SGHRS and YFSETQ. Partial CDR3 DNA: TGCGCCAGCAGCTTGGGACAGGGGAATGAAAAA. Protein sequence: CASSLGQGNEK. The whole CDR3 region reads CASSLGQGNEKLFF.

A word on this clone: The CDR3 end falls 3 residues outside the read, so it is completed with the germline J gene. The rearrangement joins TRBV18 to TRBJ2-1, with 9 bases aligning to TRBD2. After removal of 3 bases from V and 5 bases from J, the junction contained 8 bases not matched to a gene. The CDR3 runs to 16 residues. From germline, CDR1 is KGHSH and CDR2 LQKENI. The CDR3: CASSPSRGGGDNEQFF. CDR3 DNA (partial): TGTGCCAGCTCACCTTCGAGGGGCGGGGGGGACAATGAG.

On this clone: Read data end 3 residues before the CDR3 end; the end is taken from the germline J gene. The chain combines TRBV7-2 with TRBJ2-2, with 8 positions matching TRBD1. CDR3 length: 15 amino acids. J lost 3 bases, V lost 5 bases, and 5 bases had no gene match. Germline lookup yields CDR1 SGHTA and CDR2 FQGNSA. The CDR3 DNA, read in part, is TGTGCCAGCAGCGAGACAGGGGCCTACACCGGGGAG. This codes for CASSETGAYTGE. The full CDR3 protein is CASSETGAYTGELFF.

The DNA read from the CDR3 is TGTGCCAGCAGCCATAAGAGCAGGGGGCTTCTCTACGAG. This encodes CASSHKSRGLLYE. The CDR3 in its entirety is CASSHKSRGLLYEQYF. The V and J genes are TRBV4-2 and TRBJ2-7; TRBD1 matches at 8 bases. The read gets to within 3 residues of the CDR3 end, and the germline J gene fills in the rest. The V gene end was trimmed by 3 bases and the J gene end by 3 bases; junction bases not matched to a gene: 10. Germline-derived CDR1 and CDR2 are LGHNA and YNFKEQ. The CDR3 contains 16 residues.

Details on this clone: The read halts 3 residues ahead of the CDR3 end, with the missing end drawn from the germline J gene. The V gene is TRBV6-2 or TRBV6-3, the J gene TRBJ2-1; D is possibly TRBD2 (6 bases). V was shortened by 6 bases and J by 0 bases, with 12 bases between the two germline ends. The CDR3 is 15 amino acids. CDR1 is MNHEY and CDR2 is SVGEGT in the germline V gene. Incomplete CDR3 DNA: TGTGCCAGCAGCCTTAGCGGACCCTCCTACAATGAG. Translation gives CASSLSGPSYNE. The entire CDR3 protein reads CASSLSGPSYNEQFF.

As to this clone: With the read ending 3 residues before the CDR3 end, the germline J gene is used to fill in that end. V usage is TRBV6-2 or TRBV6-3 and J usage is TRBJ2-4, with 12 bases matching TRBD2. V shed 6 bases and J 5 bases; nucleotides not matched to a gene: 5. The CDR3 runs to 15 residues. Germline lookup yields CDR1 MNHEY and CDR2 SVGEGT. The CDR3 DNA, read in part, is TGTGCCAGCAGCCGACTAGCGGGAGTTCAAAACATT. Translating it yields CASSRLAGVQNI. From start to end, the CDR3 is CASSRLAGVQNIQYF.

A remark on this clone: The CDR3 end falls 3 residues outside the read, so it is completed with the germline J gene. The chain joins TRBV6-2 or TRBV6-3 to TRBJ2-1, with 7 bases lining up with TRBD1. This CDR3 has 16 residues. Losses at the gene ends were 2 bases for V and 0 bases for J; bases not matched to a gene: 4. The germline V gene encodes CDR1 MNHEY and CDR2 SVGEGT. Here the CDR3 reads CASSYPRGSSYNEQFF. CDR3 bases read: TGTGCCAGCAGTTACCCCAGGGGGAGCTCCTACAATGAG.

For this clone: The CDR3 end falls 3 residues outside the read, so it is completed with the germline J gene. V gene TRBV5-6 combines with J gene TRBJ1-5; 8 bases map to TRBD1. The length of the CDR3 is 14 residues. Germline CDR1 and CDR2: SGHDT and YYEEEE. After removal of 4 bases from V and 5 bases from J, the junction contained 5 bases not matched to a gene. Partial CDR3 DNA: TGTGCCAGCAGCCGGGACAGGTCGGATCAGCCC. As protein: CASSRDRSDQP. The entire CDR3 sequence reads CASSRDRSDQPQHF.

In regard to this clone: The read halts 3 residues ahead of the CDR3 end, with the missing end drawn from the germline J gene. The chain links TRBV20-1 to TRBJ2-1, with 11 positions matching TRBD1. The CDR3 has 15 amino acids. V shed 1 base and J 8 bases; nucleotides not matched to a gene: 7. Germline values: CDR1 DFQATT, CDR2 SNEGSKA (reference sequence). The CDR3: CSARGTGGRLDEQFF. The sequenced part of the CDR3 DNA is TGCAGTGCTAGAGGGACAGGGGGCCGATTGGATGAG.

In regard to this clone: The read is 3 residues too short to cover the CDR3 end, so that end is filled in from the germline J gene. The rearrangement joins TRBV18 to TRBJ1-2; 8 bases are shared with TRBD1. CDR3 length: 20 amino acids. Germline V gene lookup returns CDR1 KGHSH and CDR2 LQKENI. Incomplete CDR3 DNA: TGTGCCAGCTCAAGTCCCGGAGGTAATCGGACAGGGCAACCCAAAAACATC. This encodes CASSSPGGNRTGQPKNI. The entire CDR3 reads CASSSPGGNRTGQPKNIYTF.

A word on this clone: The read terminates 3 residues ahead of where the CDR3 ends, so the germline J gene completes it. The gene calls are TRBV6-2 or TRBV6-3 and TRBJ1-5; D is ambiguous. CDR1 is MNHEY and CDR2 is SVGEGT in the germline V gene. V lost 6 bases and J 0 bases, leaving 15 bases between the germline ends. CDR3 length: 16 amino acids. CDR3 region: CASSEPRSYSNQPQHF. The DNA read from the CDR3 is TGTGCCAGCAGCGAGCCCAGGAGTTATAGCAATCAGCCC.

Comments on this clone: Coverage ceases 3 residues before the CDR3 finishes, and the germline J gene fills in the end. The chain carries TRBV7-3 and TRBJ1-2; D perhaps matches TRBD1 (5 bases). The germline gives CDR1 SGHTA, CDR2 FQGTGA. Trimming left V 3 bases short and J 7 bases short, with 12 bases between. This CDR3 is 13 amino acids long. The sequenced CDR3 bases are TGTGCCAGCAGCTTGGGGTCAGGGAGTGGC. Its translation is CASSLGSGSG. Given in full, the CDR3 is CASSLGSGSGYTF. Filled out from reference TRBV7-3 and TRBJ1-2, the complete variable domain reads GAGVSQTPSNKVTEKGKYVELRCDPISGHTALYWYRQSLGQGPEFLIYFQGTGAADDSGLPNDRFFAVRPEGSVSTLKIQRTERGDSAVYLCASSLGSGSGYTFGSGTRLTVV.

CDR3 sequence: CASSLKGGERELFF. Partial CDR3 DNA: TGTGCCAGCAGCTTAAAGGGCGGGGAACGGGAG. The chain combines TRBV7-3 with TRBJ2-2; perhaps TRBD2 as D (6 bases). Coverage ceases 3 residues before the CDR3 finishes, and the germline J gene fills in the end. Per the germline V gene, CDR1 is SGHTA and CDR2 is FQGTGA. V was clipped by 1 base and J by 9 bases, with 12 bases between them. The CDR3 has 14 amino acids.

Points on this clone: The DNA ends 3 residues before the CDR3 does, and the rest of the CDR3 is filled in from the germline J gene. This chain connects TRBV27 to TRBJ2-3, with 11 bases identical to TRBD2. The CDR3 is made up of 17 amino acids. CDR1 and CDR2 from the germline V gene are MNHEY and SMNVEV (reference sequence). V gave up 4 bases and J gave up 3 bases; unmatched junction bases: 9. The CDR3 sequence is CASSSPFSGRGTDTQYF. The CDR3 bases that were read are TGTGCCAGCAGTTCCCCCTTTAGCGGGAGGGGGACAGATACG.

Worth noting for this clone: The CDR3 is cut off 3 residues early in the read; its end comes from the germline J gene. The chain combines TRBV7-9 with TRBJ1-4; D unclear. The CDR3 has 11 residues. V gave up 5 bases and J gave up 8 bases, with 6 bases separating them. Germline CDR1 is SEHNR and CDR2 is FQNEAQ (reference sequence). The CDR3 bases that were read are TGTGCCAGCAGCGCCGGGGAAAAA. Encoded protein: CASSAGEK. The whole CDR3 sequence is CASSAGEKLFF. Together with reference TRBV7-9 and TRBJ1-4, the CDR3 gives the full variable domain: DTGVSQNPRHKITKRGQNVTFRCDPISEHNRLYWYRQTLGQGPEFLTYFQNEAQLEKSRLLSDRFSAERPKGSFSTLEIQRTEQGDSAMYLCASSAGEKLFFGSGTQLSVL.

Note on this clone: The read halts 3 residues ahead of the CDR3 end, with the missing end drawn from the germline J gene. The rearrangement joins TRBV5-6 to TRBJ2-2, with 7 nucleotides matching TRBD1. CDR3 length equals 15 residues. CDR1 and CDR2 from the germline V gene are SGHDT and YYEEEE. Incomplete CDR3 DNA: TGTGCCAGCATGACCGGGACAGTCGACAAAGGTGTG. As protein: CASMTGTVDKGV. The whole CDR3 protein is CASMTGTVDKGVLFF.

About this clone itself: The sequence runs out 3 residues before the end of the CDR3; the remainder is reconstructed from the germline J gene. The chain couples TRBV20-1 to TRBJ2-4; TRBD1 matches at 8 bases. CDR3 length: 14 residues. The germline V gene has CDR1 DFQATT and CDR2 SNEGSKA (reference sequence). V was pared by 3 bases and J by 7 bases, with 8 bases of the junction left unmatched. This chain's CDR3 is CSASGQGFGNIQYF. The CDR3 bases that were read are TGCAGTGCTAGCGGACAGGGTTTTGGGAACATT.

Concerning this clone itself: Read data end 3 residues before the CDR3 end; the end is taken from the germline J gene. The rearrangement uses TRBV7-2 and TRBJ2-5; possibly TRBD2 for D (7 bases). The CDR3 has 15 residues. Germline V gene sequence: CDR1 SGHTA, CDR2 FQGNSA. CDR3 residues: CASKRTGGVVNTQYF. CDR3 DNA, as far as it was read: TGTGCCAGCAAACGGACGGGGGGCGTGGTAAATACC.

Details on this clone: The DNA ends 3 residues before the CDR3 does, and the rest of the CDR3 is filled in from the germline J gene. V is TRBV30 and J is TRBJ1-2; possible D gene TRBD1, 5 bases. Germline CDR1 reads GTSNPN; CDR2 reads SVGIG (reference sequence). V was pared by 0 bases and J by 1 base, with 18 bases between. There are 17 residues in the CDR3. Partial CDR3 DNA: TGTGCCTGGAGTGTACGTCCCGAGACAGTCCTTAACTATGGC. Translated: CAWSVRPETVLNYG. Given in full, the CDR3 is CAWSVRPETVLNYGYTF.

In the case of this clone: Read sequence stops 3 residues before the CDR3 end, and the germline J gene provides the missing end. V and J are TRBV2 and TRBJ1-1; D might be TRBD1 (5 bases). Germline CDR1 reads SNHLY; CDR2 reads FYNNEI. The CDR3 covers 17 residues. The sequenced part of the CDR3 DNA is TGTGCCAGCAGTGAAGACCCGGGACTAGGCGGGAAGGAGACA. This translates into CASSEDPGLGGKET. The CDR3 in full is CASSEDPGLGGKETAFF. The whole variable domain, filled in from reference TRBV2 and TRBJ1-1, reads EPEVTQTPSHQVTQMGQEVILRCVPISNHLYFYWYRQILGQKVEFLVSFYNNEISEKSEIFDDQFSVERPDGSNFTLKIRSTKLEDSAMYFCASSEDPGLGGKETAFFGQGTRLTVV.

On this clone: The read comes to an end 3 residues before the CDR3 does, leaving the germline J gene to fill in the end. This chain connects TRBV5-1 to TRBJ1-1; 7 bases agree with TRBD1. With V trimmed by 2 bases and J by 1 base, 8 bases remained unmatched. The CDR3 extends over 16 amino acids. Germline V gene lookup returns CDR1 SGHRS and CDR2 YFSETQ. The covered CDR3 bases are TGCGCCAGCAGCTTAAGGACTGGGACAGCGAACACTGAA. As protein: CASSLRTGTANTE. In full, the CDR3 is CASSLRTGTANTEAFF.

A word on this clone: Read coverage stops 3 residues before the CDR3 terminus; the germline J gene supplies the remainder. The chain links TRBV5-4 to TRBJ2-7; no clear D. Germline V CDR1 and CDR2: SGHNT, YYREEE (reference sequence). Trimming left V 0 bases short and J 0 bases short, with 7 bases between. This CDR3 is 14 amino acids long. Incomplete CDR3 DNA: TGTGCCAGCAGCTTGGAAGGCACCTCCTACGAG. It is translated as CASSLEGTSYE. The full CDR3 protein reads CASSLEGTSYEQYF.

For this clone: The CDR3 extends 3 residues past the end of the read, so its final part is completed from the germline J gene. The rearrangement links TRBV2 to TRBJ1-5; D not resolved. V lost 7 bases and J 3 bases, leaving 10 bases between the germline ends. The CDR3 is made up of 13 amino acids. Germline CDR1 is SNHLY and CDR2 is FYNNEI. CDR3 loop: CASNQEVNQPQHF. The covered CDR3 bases are TGTGCCAGCAATCAGGAGGTCAATCAGCCC.